The 10 T cell receptor beta chains given below trace back to one sample, sequenced in a study of shared clonotypes between healthy human individuals. Method: immunoSEQ multiplex PCR; TCRdb's copy keeps in-frame clones and lacks some. The data hold about 1.1 million clones, with roughly 77% observed a single time. Specimen: memory CD4+ T cells from PBMCs. As to subset: CD45RA-negative fraction. Receptors originate from a man aged 18 to 30 in good health. Some clones in this sample may be carry-over from other donors' samples.

This clone occurred once. V gene TRBV5-1 combines with J gene TRBJ2-1; TRBD1 matches 9 bases. CDR3 length: 15 amino acids. The germline V gene has CDR1 SGHRS and CDR2 YFSETQ. Unmatched junction bases numbered 6, after V lost 4 bases and J lost 4 bases. The CDR3 region is CASSTMDRGYNEQFF. The CDR3 DNA reads as TGCGCCAGCAGCACAATGGACAGGGGTTACAATGAGCAGTTCTTC.

A word on this clone: A much larger clone is a single base away; this may be a read error. Within the sample, other DNA sequences also encode this same CDR3. This chain links TRBV2 with TRBJ2-2, with no clear D. The germline CDR1 and CDR2 sequences are SNHLY and FYNNEI. The CDR3 runs 12 residues. With 6 bases removed from V and 6 bases from J, the gap between germline ends came to 8 bases. DNA for the CDR3: TGTGCCAGCAGCCTCGGAGCCGGGGAGCTGTTTTTT. Translation gives CASSLGAGELFF.

The J gene is TRBJ2-7, the V gene TRBV6-5; 10 bases map to TRBD1. The CDR3 loop spans 16 amino acids. After removal of 2 bases from V and 0 bases from J, the junction contained 4 bases not matched to a gene. Looked up from germline, CDR1 is MNHEY and CDR2 is SVGAGI. This chain's CDR3 is CASSYRDRGTSYEQYF. CDR3 DNA sequence: TGTGCCAGCAGTTACAGGGACAGGGGCACCTCCTACGAGCAGTACTTC.

To note about this clone: In the same sample, other DNA sequences code for this CDR3. The chain is built from TRBV5-1 and TRBJ1-3, with D tentatively TRBD1 (5 bases). This CDR3 is 15 amino acids long. Germline lookup yields CDR1 SGHRS and CDR2 YFSETQ. The V end lost 1 base, the J end lost 2 bases, and 10 bases lay between the germline ends. The CDR3 loop is CASSLSGGPGNTIYF. CDR3 nucleotide sequence: TGCGCCAGCAGCTTGAGTGGGGGACCTGGAAACACCATATATTTT.

Written as DNA, the CDR3 is TGTGCCATCAGTGAGTCAGGGGAGAAGGGCTACACCTTC. This translates into CAISESGEKGYTF. The chain has TRBV10-3 and TRBJ1-2, with D tentatively TRBD1 (5 bases). CDR1 and CDR2 (germline): ENHRY, SYGVKD. Trimming took 0 bases from V and 8 from J, leaving 10 bases between them. This CDR3 has 13 residues.

This clone was seen once. CDR3 DNA sequence: TGTGCCAGCAGCTTAGTGTTGGGGAGTACAGATACGCAGTATTTT. Protein product: CASSLVLGSTDTQYF. The chain uses TRBV11-2 and TRBJ2-3, with a possible D match to TRBD2 (5 bases). This CDR3 is built from 15 residues. The germline V gene encodes CDR1 SGHAT and CDR2 FQNNGV. V lost 1 base, J lost 3 bases, and 11 bases lay in between.

This chain links TRBV7-2 with TRBJ2-7; D possibly corresponds to TRBD1 (5 bases). This CDR3 contains 14 residues. Trimming took 5 bases from V and 7 from J, leaving 18 bases between them. Germline loops: CDR1 SGHTA, CDR2 FQGNSA. CDR3 bases: TGTGCCAGCAGCCCTCAAGGTGGGGCGCTGGAGCAGTACTTC. Translation gives CASSPQGGALEQYF.

CDR3 amino acids: CASSLPQGANTEAFF. CDR3 nucleotide sequence: TGTGCCAGCAGCTTACCCCAGGGGGCGAACACTGAAGCTTTCTTT. The V gene is TRBV7-8, the J gene TRBJ1-1, with 8 bases identical to TRBD1. The V and J ends lost 2 bases and 1 base, in that order; junction bases with no gene match: 3. Germline lookup yields CDR1 SGHVS and CDR2 FQNEAQ. CDR3 length equals 15 residues.

The chain carries TRBV11-3 and TRBJ2-1; D call uncertain. Germline V gives CDR1 SGHNT, CDR2 YENEEA. The ends were cut back, 5 bases at V and 15 bases at J, with 26 bases in the middle. This CDR3 spans 15 amino acids. The CDR3 DNA reads TGTGCCAGCAGCCCGCGTTCTGGCGCCCTATCCAGGTTGTTCTTC. It is translated as CASSPRSGALSRLFF. Together with reference TRBV11-3 and TRBJ2-1, the CDR3 gives the full variable domain: EAGVVQSPRYKIIEKKQPVAFWCNPISGHNTLYWYLQNLGQGPELLIRYENEEAVDDSQLPKDRFSAERLKGVDSTLKIQPAELGDSAVYLCASSPRSGALSRLFFGPGTRLTVL.

The chain joins TRBV5-1 to TRBJ2-7; 9 bases match TRBD1. The CDR3 totals 15 residues. With V trimmed by 2 bases and J by 2 bases, 5 bases remained unmatched. Germline V gene sequence: CDR1 SGHRS, CDR2 YFSETQ. The CDR3 region is CASSLLRDRAYEQYF. The DNA of the CDR3 is TGCGCCAGCAGCTTACTCCGGGACAGGGCCTACGAGCAGTACTTC.